The 13 T cell receptor beta chains below all came from one sample that was sequenced in a study of cytomegalovirus exposure and HLA in healthy donors. Libraries were prepared by immunoSEQ multiplex PCR; TCRdb keeps only in-frame clonotypes and omits some of them. The sample carries approximately 210,000 clones, roughly 86% recorded once. Material for sequencing was PBMCs. These receptors came from a woman between 18 and 30 years old in good health and CMV-seronegative.

This clone has only one observation. The genes are TRBV30 and TRBJ2-3, with 7 bases matching TRBD2. Losses at the gene ends were 3 bases for V and 0 bases for J; bases not matched to a gene: 9. Germline loops: CDR1 GTSNPN, CDR2 SVGIG (reference sequence). CDR3 length: 16 residues. The CDR3 nucleotides read TGTGCCTGGAGCGCTCAGCGGGGAACTAGCACAGATACGCAGTATTTT. Encoded protein: CAWSAQRGTSTDTQYF. Full variable domain (missing parts from reference TRBV30 and TRBJ2-3): SQTIHQWPATLVQPVGSPLSLECTVEGTSNPNLYWYRQAAGRGLQLLFYSVGIGQISSEVPQNLSASRPQDRQFILSSKKLLLSDSGFYLCAWSAQRGTSTDTQYFGPGTRLTVL.

The chain links TRBV19 to TRBJ1-1; TRBD1 aligns across 8 bases. The ends lost 4 bases at V and 0 bases at J; junction bases unmatched: 7. Per the germline V gene, CDR1 is LNHDA and CDR2 is SQIVND (reference sequence). This CDR3 has 16 residues. CDR3: CASSTGQGILNTEAFF. CDR3 nucleotide sequence: TGTGCCAGTAGTACCGGACAGGGAATACTGAACACTGAAGCTTTCTTT.

The J gene is TRBJ1-6, the V gene TRBV2, with 9 bases lining up with TRBD1. Trimming removed 6 bases from V and 2 bases from J; junction bases left unmatched: 5. Germline V gene lookup returns CDR1 SNHLY and CDR2 FYNNEI. This CDR3 has 16 residues. The CDR3 DNA follows: TGTGCCAGCAGGCTACAGGGGGCGGCCTATAATTCACCCCTCCACTTT. This codes for CASRLQGAAYNSPLHF. Drawing the rest from reference TRBV2 and TRBJ1-6, the complete variable domain is EPEVTQTPSHQVTQMGQEVILRCVPISNHLYFYWYRQILGQKVEFLVSFYNNEISEKSEIFDDQFSVERPDGSNFTLKIRSTKLEDSAMYFCASRLQGAAYNSPLHFGNGTRLTVT.

The V call is TRBV4-1, the J call TRBJ1-1; D gene unclear. Trimming left V 1 base short and J 1 base short, with 13 bases between. This CDR3 region has 16 residues. The germline V gene encodes CDR1 MGHRA and CDR2 YSYEKL. In nucleotides, the CDR3 is TGCGCCAGCAGCCAAGCGAGGGTACCCTCGAACACTGAAGCTTTCTTT. Encoded protein: CASSQARVPSNTEAFF.

The rearrangement uses TRBV10-1 and TRBJ2-5; the D is unclear. V was cut by 0 bases and J by 7 bases, with 6 bases left in between. Germline CDR1 is WNHNN and CDR2 is SYGVQD (reference sequence). The CDR3 loop spans 12 amino acids. In nucleotides, the CDR3 is TGCGCCAGCAGTGAGTCCAAGAGGACCCAGTACTTC. Protein: CASSESKRTQYF.

J is TRBJ2-7 and V is TRBV11-1, with TRBD2 matching over 10 bases. Germline CDR1 reads SGHAT; CDR2 reads FQDESV (reference sequence). The CDR3 contains 16 residues. The V gene end was trimmed by 6 bases and the J gene end by 3 bases; junction bases not matched to a gene: 11. The CDR3 bases are TGTGCCAGCAGACCAACCGGGACTAGCGATGTCTACGAGCAGTACTTC. Its translation: CASRPTGTSDVYEQYF.

The chain couples TRBV6-1 to TRBJ2-1; maybe TRBD2 (6 bases). The CDR3 is 13 residues long. Trimming removed 10 bases at V and 0 bases at J, with 10 bases between. Germline V gene sequence: CDR1 MNHNS, CDR2 SASEGT. CDR3 coding DNA: TGTGCCACCCAGCGGGTCTCCTACAATGAGCAGTTCTTC. The encoded protein is CATQRVSYNEQFF.

The V and J genes are TRBV10-3 and TRBJ1-1; a possible D gene is TRBD1 (5 bases). The CDR3 extends over 13 amino acids. In germline, CDR1 is ENHRY, CDR2 SYGVKD. The V and J ends lost 9 bases and 5 bases respectively, with 16 bases between them. CDR3 coding DNA: TGTGCCATTCAGTTCGGGGGTCGGACTGAAGCTTTCTTT. It specifies CAIQFGGRTEAFF.

This clone was counted between two and nine times. J is TRBJ2-7 and V is TRBV5-4; a weak D match, TRBD1 (6 bases). The ends were cut back, 3 bases at V and 1 base at J, with 14 bases in the middle. CDR3 length: 15 residues. Per germline, CDR1 SGHNT and CDR2 YYREEE (reference sequence). The CDR3 loop reads CASSYQDRTSYEQYF. The CDR3 DNA reads TGTGCCAGCAGCTATCAGGACAGAACATCCTACGAGCAGTACTTC.

The chain is built from TRBV2 and TRBJ1-2; D is uncertain. The CDR3 sequence is 13 residues long. V was cut by 4 bases and J by 5 bases, with 11 bases left in between. Germline V gene data show CDR1 as SNHLY and CDR2 as FYNNEI. This CDR3 reads CASSAERRYGYTF. As DNA, the CDR3 is TGTGCCAGCAGTGCGGAAAGGAGGTATGGCTACACCTTC.

This clone has only a few counts. The V call is TRBV6-5, the J call TRBJ1-6, with D possibly TRBD1 on 6 matching bases. V shed 2 bases and J shed 4 bases, with 9 bases lying between them. The germline V gene has CDR1 MNHEY and CDR2 SVGAGI. This CDR3 is 15 amino acids long. In nucleotides, the CDR3 is TGTGCCAGCAGTTACAGCAGGGGTTATAATTCACCCCTCCACTTT. It is translated as CASSYSRGYNSPLHF.

J is TRBJ1-6 and V is TRBV4-2; possible D gene TRBD1, 6 bases. The CDR3 has 13 amino acids. V lost 3 bases and J lost 11, with 11 bases in between. Germline V gene lookup returns CDR1 LGHNA and CDR2 YNFKEQ. The CDR3 sequence is CASSHLQGTPLHF. The CDR3 DNA is TGTGCCAGCAGCCACCTACAGGGAACACCCCTCCACTTT.

This clone turned up a few times. The chain links TRBV25-1 to TRBJ1-2, with 9 nucleotides matching TRBD1. The CDR3 runs 16 residues. Looked up from germline, CDR1 is MGHDK and CDR2 is SYGVNS. V trimming: 0 bases; J trimming: 5 bases; junction bases outside the gene matches: 7. Here the CDR3 DNA reads TGTGCCAGCAGTGAATATCCGGACAGGGGTCAGTATGGCTACACCTTC. As protein: CASSEYPDRGQYGYTF.